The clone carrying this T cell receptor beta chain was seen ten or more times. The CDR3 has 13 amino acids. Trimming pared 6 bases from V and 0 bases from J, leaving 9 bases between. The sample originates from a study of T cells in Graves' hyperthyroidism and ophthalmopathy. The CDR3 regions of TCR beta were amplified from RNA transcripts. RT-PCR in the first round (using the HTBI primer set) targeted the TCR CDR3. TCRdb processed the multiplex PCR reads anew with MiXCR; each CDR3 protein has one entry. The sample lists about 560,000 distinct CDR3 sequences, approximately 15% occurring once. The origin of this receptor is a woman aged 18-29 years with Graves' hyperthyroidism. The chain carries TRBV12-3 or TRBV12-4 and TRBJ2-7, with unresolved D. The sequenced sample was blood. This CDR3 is CASSLPSSYEQYF. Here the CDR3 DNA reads TGTGCCAGCAGCTTACCGAGCTCCTACGAGCAGTACTTC.